These 20 T cell receptor beta chains came from one sample sequenced in a study of blood T cell repertoires in COVID-19. Method: immunoSEQ multiplex PCR; TCRdb's copy keeps in-frame clones and lacks some. Among some 120,000 clones listed, roughly 80% were seen once. The sequencing sample was made of peripheral blood. The receptors stem from a man aged 55 to 70 with acute or convalescent COVID-19.

This chain links TRBV9 with TRBJ2-7; D ambiguous. Germline loops: CDR1 SGDLS, CDR2 YYNGEE. V was clipped by 0 bases and J by 1 base, with 11 bases between them. The CDR3 totals 15 residues. CDR3 sequence reads: CASSVGATSSYEQYF. The DNA for the CDR3 is TGTGCCAGCAGCGTAGGTGCGACAAGTTCCTACGAGCAGTACTTC.

V usage is TRBV6-5 and J usage is TRBJ1-2; 8 bases align to TRBD1. The CDR3 contains 15 residues. V trimming: 7 bases; J trimming: 2 bases; junction bases outside the gene matches: 9. CDR1 is MNHEY, CDR2 SVGAGI, per germline. CDR3: CASNPRDRTNYGYTF. The CDR3 DNA reads as TGTGCCAGCAATCCCCGGGACAGGACCAACTATGGCTACACCTTC.

V gene TRBV7-8 combines with J gene TRBJ1-1; a weak D match, TRBD1 (5 bases). In germline, CDR1 is SGHVS, CDR2 FQNEAQ. V was clipped by 1 base and J by 11 bases, with 17 bases between them. The CDR3 contains 14 residues. The CDR3 here is CASSLDIGTPAAFF. For the CDR3, the DNA is TGTGCCAGCAGCTTAGATATCGGGACTCCCGCGGCTTTCTTT.

The chain couples TRBV30 to TRBJ1-2; possible D gene TRBD1, 5 bases. V was shortened by 2 bases and J by 7 bases, with 20 bases between the two germline ends. The germline gives CDR1 GTSNPN, CDR2 SVGIG (reference sequence). CDR3 length: 15 residues. The CDR3 bases are TGTGCCTGGAGTCGCGGGACCGACGAATTAAGTGGCTACACCTTC. It yields the protein CAWSRGTDELSGYTF.

This sequence joins TRBV10-2 and TRBJ1-5, with 7 nucleotides matching TRBD1. The V segment lost 8 bases and the J segment 8 bases; nucleotides outside the gene matches: 9. The CDR3 has 13 residues. Looked up from germline, CDR1 is WSHSY and CDR2 is SAAADI. This CDR3 is CASRDSSMEPQHF. CDR3 coding DNA: TGCGCCAGCCGGGACAGCTCAATGGAGCCCCAGCATTTT.

This chain joins TRBV19 and TRBJ1-5, with D possibly TRBD1 on 5 matching bases. The CDR3 is 13 residues long. The V end lost 7 bases, the J end lost 7 bases, and 14 bases lay between the germline ends. The germline V gene encodes CDR1 LNHDA and CDR2 SQIVND (reference sequence). The CDR3 loop reads CASTVQGRQPQHF. CDR3 DNA sequence: TGTGCCAGTACCGTCCAGGGTCGACAGCCCCAGCATTTT.

The rearrangement links TRBV4-2 to TRBJ1-5; D unclear. The germline V gene encodes CDR1 LGHNA and CDR2 YNFKEQ. Between the trimmed V and J ends, which lost 0 bases and 11 bases, there was a span of 11 bases. The CDR3 runs 13 residues. CDR3 in amino acids: CASSQDDAATQHF. The DNA of the CDR3 is TGTGCCAGCAGCCAAGACGACGCAGCGACCCAGCATTTT.

This clone was seen only once. The chain carries TRBV21-1 and TRBJ1-2; the listed D gene, TRBD1, was not tested against the DNA. TRBV21-1 is a known pseudogene. The CDR3 consists of 16 residues. The CDR3 region is CASSSDRASPQYGYTF. The DNA of the CDR3 is TGTGCCAGCAGCAGCGACAGGGCCAGCCCGCAGTATGGCTACACCTTC.

CDR3 sequence: CASSSQNGVGGKSEAFF. DNA for the CDR3: TGCGCCAGCAGCTCACAAAATGGGGTAGGGGGCAAATCGGAAGCTTTCTTT. The chain joins TRBV5-1 to TRBJ1-1; 7 positions agree with TRBD1. Germline CDR1 reads SGHRS; CDR2 reads YFSETQ. CDR3 length equals 17 residues. V shed 3 bases, J shed 8 bases, and the junction held 19 bases outside the gene matches. Drawing the rest from reference TRBV5-1 and TRBJ1-1, the complete variable domain is KAGVTQTPRYLIKTRGQQVTLSCSPISGHRSVSWYQQTPGQGLQFLFEYFSETQRNKGNFPGRFSGRQFSNSRSEMNVSTLELGDSALYLCASSSQNGVGGKSEAFFGQGTRLTVV.

Written as DNA, the CDR3 is TGTGCCAGCAGTGAAGGAGTAGCGCTGTACGAGCAGTACTTC. This codes for CASSEGVALYEQYF. This chain connects TRBV6-1 to TRBJ2-7, with D perhaps matching TRBD2 (5 bases). Trimming removed 1 base at V and 4 bases at J, with 11 bases between. This CDR3 region has 14 residues. Germline loops: CDR1 MNHNS, CDR2 SASEGT.

V usage is TRBV10-1 and J usage is TRBJ2-1; 9 bases are shared with TRBD1. After removal of 2 bases from V and 9 bases from J, the junction contained 11 bases not matched to a gene. Germline CDR1 WNHNN, CDR2 SYGVQD (reference sequence). This CDR3 has 16 residues. The CDR3 region is CASSEGGQGPFPEQFF. CDR3 sequence (DNA): TGCGCCAGCAGTGAGGGAGGACAGGGGCCCTTTCCTGAGCAGTTCTTC.

The V and J genes are TRBV6-5 and TRBJ1-1; D ambiguous. The V gene lost 6 bases and the J gene lost 1 base, with 12 bases spanning the gap. The CDR3 is made up of 14 amino acids. Germline CDR1 and CDR2: MNHEY and SVGAGI. The CDR3 coding sequence is TGTGCCAGCAGGAGGAATACCCAGAACACTGAAGCTTTCTTT. This gives the protein CASRRNTQNTEAFF.

The J gene is TRBJ2-3, the V gene TRBV3-1 (or the pseudogene TRBV3-2), with D maybe TRBD2 (5 bases). The CDR3 loop spans 18 amino acids. The germline V gene encodes CDR1 LGHDT and CDR2 YNNKEL (reference sequence). V dropped 0 bases and J dropped 2 bases, with 18 bases sitting between them. The CDR3 reads CASSQDLWRAQDTDTQYF. DNA of the CDR3: TGTGCCAGCAGCCAAGATCTTTGGCGGGCCCAGGACACAGATACGCAGTATTTT.

The V gene is TRBV6-5, the J gene TRBJ1-2, with 8 positions matching TRBD1. Trimming at V came to 3 bases and at J to 6 bases, leaving 6 bases not matched to a gene. The germline gives CDR1 MNHEY, CDR2 SVGAGI. The length of the CDR3 is 14 residues. This CDR3 is CASSYQGARNGYTF. Written as DNA, the CDR3 is TGTGCCAGCAGTTATCAGGGGGCGCGGAATGGCTACACCTTC.

CDR3 sequence reads: CASSPGHLSGNTIYF. The CDR3 nucleotides read TGTGCCAGCAGCCCCGGACATCTCTCTGGAAACACCATATATTTT. The V call is TRBV7-7, the J call TRBJ1-3; D may be TRBD1 (5 bases). Germline V gene lookup returns CDR1 SSHAT and CDR2 FNYEAQ (reference sequence). The CDR3 extends over 15 amino acids. The germline V and J ends were trimmed by 5 bases and 0 bases, with 11 bases remaining between them. The full variable domain, in which reference TRBV7-7 and TRBJ1-3 provide the parts outside the CDR3, is GAGVSQSPRYKVTKRGQDVTLRCDPISSHATLYWYQQALGQGPEFLTYFNYEAQPDKSGLPSDRFSAERPEGSISTLTIQRTEQRDSAMYRCASSPGHLSGNTIYFGEGSWLTVV.

This clone was counted once. The CDR3 reads CASSLSGGGTREKLFF. The CDR3 nucleotides are TGTGCCAGCAGTTTATCGGGGGGGGGTACGAGGGAAAAACTGTTTTTT. The chain links TRBV27 to TRBJ1-4; TRBD1 might be the D (5 bases). The CDR3 totals 16 residues. The ends were cut back, 0 bases at V and 8 bases at J, with 16 bases in the middle. Germline CDR1 MNHEY, CDR2 SMNVEV (reference sequence). Variable domain in full (rest from reference TRBV27 and TRBJ1-4): EAQVTQNPRYLITVTGKKLTVTCSQNMNHEYMSWYRQDPGLGLRQIYYSMNVEVTDKGDVPEGYKVSRKEKRNFPLILESPSPNQTSLYFCASSLSGGGTREKLFFGSGTQLSVL.

This chain connects TRBV19 to TRBJ1-2, with D perhaps matching TRBD1 (5 bases). Germline assignment: CDR1 LNHDA and CDR2 SQIVND (reference sequence). The CDR3 length is 14 residues. V was clipped by 8 bases and J by 2 bases, with 15 bases between them. The CDR3 coding sequence is TGTGCCAGTGCCAGACAGTCCCTGAACTATGGCTACACCTTC. Protein sequence: CASARQSLNYGYTF. Based on the CDR3 plus reference TRBV19 and TRBJ1-2, the full variable domain is DGGITQSPKYLFRKEGQNVTLSCEQNLNHDAMYWYRQDPGQGLRLIYYSQIVNDFQKGDIAEGYSVSREKKESFPLTVTSAQKNPTAFYLCASARQSLNYGYTFGSGTRLTVV.

The chain is built from TRBV2 and TRBJ2-2; 8 positions match TRBD1. The CDR3 contains 16 residues. V lost 7 bases, J lost 2 bases, and 9 bases stayed unmatched. Germline V gives CDR1 SNHLY, CDR2 FYNNEI. CDR3 coding DNA: TGTGCCAGCATCCCGCGTCAGGGGGCTAACACCGGGGAGCTGTTTTTT. Translation gives CASIPRQGANTGELFF. The variable domain in full, with the rest retrieved from reference TRBV2 and TRBJ2-2, is EPEVTQTPSHQVTQMGQEVILRCVPISNHLYFYWYRQILGQKVEFLVSFYNNEISEKSEIFDDQFSVERPDGSNFTLKIRSTKLEDSAMYFCASIPRQGANTGELFFGEGSRLTVL.

This chain uses TRBV7-3 with TRBJ2-6, with D perhaps TRBD2 (5 bases). Germline CDR1 is SGHTA and CDR2 is FQGTGA. The CDR3 sequence is 18 residues long. Trimming removed 5 bases at V and 0 bases at J, with 17 bases between. The CDR3 is CASSPVEVSSSGANVLTF. The DNA for the CDR3 is TGTGCCAGCAGCCCAGTGGAGGTGTCAAGCTCTGGGGCCAACGTCCTGACTTTC.

This chain connects TRBV3-1 (or the pseudogene TRBV3-2) to TRBJ1-2, with 8 bases identical to TRBD1. Germline assignment: CDR1 LGHDT and CDR2 YNNKEL (reference sequence). Losses at the gene ends were 1 base for V and 2 bases for J; bases not matched to a gene: 6. The CDR3 spans 16 residues. The CDR3 sequence is CASSQGPGGVNYGYTF. The CDR3 DNA reads as TGTGCCAGCAGCCAAGGGCCAGGGGGCGTCAACTATGGCTACACCTTC.